This TCR beta chain stems from a study of blood T cell repertoires in COVID-19. Background on the study: Spain, Italy and the United States supplied samples that represented acute and convalescent COVID-19.

Produced via immunoSEQ multiplex PCR; TCRdb's table is partial and in-frame only. The data contain nearly 25,000 clones, 82% of them singletons. CDR1 and CDR2 (germline): LGHNA, YSLEER. Trimming left V 0 bases short and J 2 bases short, with 20 bases between. The CDR3 is 19 amino acids. This chain connects TRBV4-3 to TRBJ2-1, with D maybe TRBD2 (6 bases). Sequencing was done on a sample of peripheral blood. The receptor comes from a human donor in a cohort sampled during active COVID-19. Here the CDR3 reads CASSQETWGDFRPYNEQFF. In DNA form, the CDR3 reads TGCGCCAGCAGCCAAGAGACCTGGGGGGATTTTAGACCCTACAATGAGCAGTTCTTC.